This T cell receptor (beta chain) was found in a study of blood T cell repertoires in COVID-19. Study context: T cells, B-cell-depleted T cells, or PBMCs supplied cDNA or gDNA.

Data came from immunoSEQ multiplex PCR; TCRdb stores just in-frame clones and leaves some out. The sample carries about 73,000 clones, roughly 84% recorded once. The CDR3 is 15 residues long. The germline V gene has CDR1 SNHLY and CDR2 FYNNEI. Losses at the gene ends were 8 bases for V and 2 bases for J; bases not matched to a gene: 8. V is TRBV2 and J is TRBJ2-3; TRBD1 agrees at 9 bases. The receptor comes from a man aged 80 or over with active or convalescent COVID-19. Input material: peripheral blood. The CDR3 loop is CASSPGTGSTDTQYF. CDR3 bases: TGTGCCAGCTCTCCCGGGACAGGGTCCACAGATACGCAGTATTTT.